The clone carrying this TCR beta chain has at least ten counts. The data were taken from a study of blood T cells in healthy people across ages. A second PCR, run for roughly 6 to 11 cycles, used a sample-barcoded 5' primer plus a J-beta primer mix. TCRdb processed the 5' RACE reads anew with MiXCR; each CDR3 protein has one entry. Altogether about 1 million distinct CDR3 sequences are present, more than 35% being singletons, with the ten largest covering 18%. The CDR3 has 15 residues. In germline, CDR1 is MNHEY, CDR2 SVGAGI. V shed 2 bases, J shed 6 bases, and the junction held 6 bases outside the gene matches.

The TCR sequence derives from a woman aged 55 to 70 in good health. The chain joins TRBV6-5 to TRBJ2-1; 8 bases match TRBD2. The sample consisted of blood. The CDR3 bases are TGTGCCAGCAGTTACGGAGCGGGAGCTAGCAATGAGCAGTTCTTC. Translation: CASSYGAGASNEQFF.